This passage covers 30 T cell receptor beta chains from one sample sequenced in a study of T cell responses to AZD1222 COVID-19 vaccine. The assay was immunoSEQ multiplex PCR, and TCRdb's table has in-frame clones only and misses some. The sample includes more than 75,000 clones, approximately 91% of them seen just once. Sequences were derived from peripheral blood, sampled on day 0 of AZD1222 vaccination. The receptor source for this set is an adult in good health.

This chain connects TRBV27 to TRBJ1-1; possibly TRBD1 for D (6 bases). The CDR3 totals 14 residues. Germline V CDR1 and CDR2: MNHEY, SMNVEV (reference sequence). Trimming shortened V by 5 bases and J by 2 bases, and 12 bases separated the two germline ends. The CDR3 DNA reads TGTGCCAGCAGTGGCAGTGGGGGCAACACTGAAGCTTTCTTT. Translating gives CASSGSGGNTEAFF.

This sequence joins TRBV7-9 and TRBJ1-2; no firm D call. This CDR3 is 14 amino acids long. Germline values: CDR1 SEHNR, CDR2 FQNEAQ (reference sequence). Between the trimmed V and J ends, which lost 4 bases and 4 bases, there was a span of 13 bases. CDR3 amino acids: CASSSLVSGYGYTF. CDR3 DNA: TGTGCCAGCAGCTCCCTCGTGAGTGGCTATGGCTACACCTTC. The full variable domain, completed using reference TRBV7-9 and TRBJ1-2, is DTGVSQNPRHKITKRGQNVTFRCDPISEHNRLYWYRQTLGQGPEFLTYFQNEAQLEKSRLLSDRFSAERPKGSFSTLEIQRTEQGDSAMYLCASSSLVSGYGYTFGSGTRLTVV.

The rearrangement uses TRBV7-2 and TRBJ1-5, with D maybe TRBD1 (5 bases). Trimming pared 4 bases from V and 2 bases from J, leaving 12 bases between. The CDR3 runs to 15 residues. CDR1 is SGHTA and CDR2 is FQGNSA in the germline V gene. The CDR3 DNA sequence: TGTGCCAGCAGCTACCAAGTAGGGGGCAATCAGCCCCAGCATTTT. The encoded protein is CASSYQVGGNQPQHF.

The chain's CDR3 is CASSEWGLSETQYF. CDR3 DNA sequence: TGTGCCAGCAGTGAATGGGGCCTCTCGGAGACCCAGTACTTC. The rearrangement uses TRBV25-1 and TRBJ2-5; D is possibly TRBD1 (5 bases). CDR1 and CDR2 (germline): MGHDK, SYGVNS. The CDR3 contains 14 residues. V shed 1 base and J shed 5 bases, with 11 bases lying between them.

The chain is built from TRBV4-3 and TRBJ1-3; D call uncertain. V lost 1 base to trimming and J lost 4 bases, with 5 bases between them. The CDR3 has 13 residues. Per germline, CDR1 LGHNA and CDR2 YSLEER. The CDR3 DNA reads TGCGCCAGCAGCCAAGCGGACGGAAACACCATATATTTT. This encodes CASSQADGNTIYF.

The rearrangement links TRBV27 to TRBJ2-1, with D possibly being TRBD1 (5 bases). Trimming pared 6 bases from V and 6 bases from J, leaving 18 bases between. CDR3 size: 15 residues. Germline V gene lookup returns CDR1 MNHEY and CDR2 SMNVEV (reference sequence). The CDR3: CASSQGDSALNEQFF. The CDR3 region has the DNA TGTGCCAGCAGCCAAGGGGATTCCGCCCTCAATGAGCAGTTCTTC.

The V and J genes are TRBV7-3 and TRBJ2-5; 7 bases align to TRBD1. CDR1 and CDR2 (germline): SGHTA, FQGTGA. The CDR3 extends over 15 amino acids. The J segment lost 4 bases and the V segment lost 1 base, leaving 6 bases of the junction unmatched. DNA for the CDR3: TGTGCCAGCAGCTTAAAGGGGGCGCGCGGAGAGACCCAGTACTTC. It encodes CASSLKGARGETQYF.

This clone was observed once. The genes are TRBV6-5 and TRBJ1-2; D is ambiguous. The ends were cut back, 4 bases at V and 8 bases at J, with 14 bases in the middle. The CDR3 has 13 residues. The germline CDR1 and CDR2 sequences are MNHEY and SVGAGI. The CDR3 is CASSWRAEGGYTF. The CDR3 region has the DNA TGTGCCAGCAGTTGGAGGGCCGAGGGAGGCTACACCTTC.

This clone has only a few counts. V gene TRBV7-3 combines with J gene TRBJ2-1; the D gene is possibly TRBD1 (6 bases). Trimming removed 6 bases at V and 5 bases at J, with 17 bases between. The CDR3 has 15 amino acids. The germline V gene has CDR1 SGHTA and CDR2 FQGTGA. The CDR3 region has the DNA TGTGCCAGCAGTCCCGCCGGACAGTTTAACAATGAGCAGTTCTTC. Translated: CASSPAGQFNNEQFF.

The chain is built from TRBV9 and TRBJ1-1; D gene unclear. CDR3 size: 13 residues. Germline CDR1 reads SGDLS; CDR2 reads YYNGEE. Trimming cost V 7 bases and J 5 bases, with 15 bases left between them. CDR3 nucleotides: TGTGCCAGCTCCGCGTGGATGGGTACTGAAGCTTTCTTT. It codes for CASSAWMGTEAFF. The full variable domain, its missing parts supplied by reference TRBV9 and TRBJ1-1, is DSGVTQTPKHLITATGQRVTLRCSPRSGDLSVYWYQQSLDQGLQFLIQYYNGEERAKGNILERFSAQQFPDLHSELNLSSLELGDSALYFCASSAWMGTEAFFGQGTRLTVV.

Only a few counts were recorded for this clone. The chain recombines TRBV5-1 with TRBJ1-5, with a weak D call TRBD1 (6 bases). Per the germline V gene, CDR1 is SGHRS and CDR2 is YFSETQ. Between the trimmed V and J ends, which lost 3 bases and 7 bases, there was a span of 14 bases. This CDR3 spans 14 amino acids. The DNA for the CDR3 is TGCGCCAGCAGCTCGCAGGGGCTGGAGCAGCCCCAGCATTTT. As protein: CASSSQGLEQPQHF.

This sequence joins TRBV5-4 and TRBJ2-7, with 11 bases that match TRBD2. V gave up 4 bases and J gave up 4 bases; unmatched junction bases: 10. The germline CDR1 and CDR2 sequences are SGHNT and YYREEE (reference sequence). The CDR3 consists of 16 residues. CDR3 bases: TGTGCCAGCAGCCCAGTGGGACTAGCGGAAGGGTACGAGCAGTACTTC. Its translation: CASSPVGLAEGYEQYF.

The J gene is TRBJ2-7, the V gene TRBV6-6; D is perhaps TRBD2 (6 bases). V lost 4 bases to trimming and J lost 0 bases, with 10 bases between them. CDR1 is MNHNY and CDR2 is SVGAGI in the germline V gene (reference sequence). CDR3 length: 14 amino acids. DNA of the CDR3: TGTGCCAGCAGTTTGCCGGGGGACTCCTACGAGCAGTACTTC. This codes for CASSLPGDSYEQYF.

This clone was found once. CDR3 sequence reads: CASREPGTSRTDTQYF. The CDR3 DNA sequence: TGTGCCAGCAGGGAACCCGGGACTTCGCGCACAGATACGCAGTATTTT. The chain has TRBV7-9 and TRBJ2-3; D is perhaps TRBD2 (6 bases). The CDR3 contains 16 residues. Trimming cost V 6 bases and J 1 base, with 17 bases left between them. CDR1 and CDR2 (germline): SEHNR, FQNEAQ (reference sequence). Supplemented by reference TRBV7-9 and TRBJ2-3, the full variable domain reads DTGVSQNPRHKITKRGQNVTFRCDPISEHNRLYWYRQTLGQGPEFLTYFQNEAQLEKSRLLSDRFSAERPKGSFSTLEIQRTEQGDSAMYLCASREPGTSRTDTQYFGPGTRLTVL.

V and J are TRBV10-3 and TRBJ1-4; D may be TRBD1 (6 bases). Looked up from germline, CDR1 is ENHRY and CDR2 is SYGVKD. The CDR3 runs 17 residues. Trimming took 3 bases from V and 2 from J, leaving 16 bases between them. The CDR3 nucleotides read TGTGCCATCAGTGAAGGGCAGGCGGGGGCTACTAATGAAAAACTGTTTTTT. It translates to CAISEGQAGATNEKLFF.

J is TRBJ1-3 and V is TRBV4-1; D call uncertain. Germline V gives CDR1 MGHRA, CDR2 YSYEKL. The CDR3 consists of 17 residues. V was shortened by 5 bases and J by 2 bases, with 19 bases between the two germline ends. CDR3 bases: TGCGCCAGCAGCTCCTGGGGAGTAGCAGTGCCTGGAAACACCATATATTTT. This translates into CASSSWGVAVPGNTIYF.

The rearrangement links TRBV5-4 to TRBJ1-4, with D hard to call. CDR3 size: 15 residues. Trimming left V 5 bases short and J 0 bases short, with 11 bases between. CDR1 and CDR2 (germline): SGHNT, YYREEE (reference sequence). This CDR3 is CASSPLPATNEKLFF. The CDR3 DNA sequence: TGTGCCAGCAGTCCCCTCCCAGCAACTAATGAAAAACTGTTTTTT.

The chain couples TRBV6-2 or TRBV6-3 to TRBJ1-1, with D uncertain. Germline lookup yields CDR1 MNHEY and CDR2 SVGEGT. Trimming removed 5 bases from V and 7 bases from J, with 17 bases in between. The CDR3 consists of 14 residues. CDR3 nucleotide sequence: TGTGCCAGCAGTCCAACTAAGAGAGGGATTGAAGCTTTCTTT. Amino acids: CASSPTKRGIEAFF.

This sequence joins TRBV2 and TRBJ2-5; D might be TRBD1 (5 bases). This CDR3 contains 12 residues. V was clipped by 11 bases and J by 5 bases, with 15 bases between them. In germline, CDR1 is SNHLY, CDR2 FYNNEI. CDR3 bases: TGTGCCGACGGGCAGGGTGGGGAGACCCAGTACTTC. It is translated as CADGQGGETQYF.

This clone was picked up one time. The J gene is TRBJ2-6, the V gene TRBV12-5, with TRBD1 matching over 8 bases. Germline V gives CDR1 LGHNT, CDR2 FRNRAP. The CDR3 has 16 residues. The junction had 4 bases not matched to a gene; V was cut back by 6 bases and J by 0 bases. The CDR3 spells CASGRDRISGANVLTF. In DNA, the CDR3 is TGTGCTAGTGGGCGGGACAGGATCTCTGGGGCCAACGTCCTGACTTTC.

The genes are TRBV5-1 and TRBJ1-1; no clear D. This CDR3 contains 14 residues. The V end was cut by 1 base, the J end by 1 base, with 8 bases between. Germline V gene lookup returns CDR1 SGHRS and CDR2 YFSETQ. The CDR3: CASSLFGKNTEAFF. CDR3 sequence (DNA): TGCGCCAGCAGCTTGTTCGGGAAGAACACTGAAGCTTTCTTT.

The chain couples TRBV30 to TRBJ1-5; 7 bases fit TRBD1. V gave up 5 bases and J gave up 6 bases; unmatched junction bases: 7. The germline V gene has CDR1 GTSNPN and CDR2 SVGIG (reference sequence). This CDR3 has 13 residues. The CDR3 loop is CAWAQGEGQPQHF. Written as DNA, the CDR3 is TGTGCCTGGGCGCAGGGGGAGGGTCAGCCCCAGCATTTT.

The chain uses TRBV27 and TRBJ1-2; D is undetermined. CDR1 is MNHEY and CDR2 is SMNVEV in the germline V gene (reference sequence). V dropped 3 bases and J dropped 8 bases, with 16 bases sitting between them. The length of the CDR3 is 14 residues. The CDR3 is CASSFREASRGYTF. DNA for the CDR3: TGTGCCAGCAGTTTCCGGGAGGCCTCGCGGGGCTACACCTTC.

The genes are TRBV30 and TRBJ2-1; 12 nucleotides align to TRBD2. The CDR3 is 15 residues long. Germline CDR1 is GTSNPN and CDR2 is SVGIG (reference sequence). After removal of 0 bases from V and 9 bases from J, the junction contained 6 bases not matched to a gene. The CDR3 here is CAWSVTSGSVGEQFF. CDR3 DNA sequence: TGTGCCTGGAGTGTGACTAGCGGGAGCGTGGGTGAGCAGTTCTTC.

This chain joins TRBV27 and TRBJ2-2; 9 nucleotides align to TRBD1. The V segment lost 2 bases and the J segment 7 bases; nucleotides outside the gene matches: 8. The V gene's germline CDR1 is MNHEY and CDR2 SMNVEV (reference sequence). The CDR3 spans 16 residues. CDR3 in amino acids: CASSLGGQGWYGELFF. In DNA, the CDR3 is TGTGCCAGCAGTTTAGGGGGACAGGGCTGGTACGGGGAGCTGTTTTTT.

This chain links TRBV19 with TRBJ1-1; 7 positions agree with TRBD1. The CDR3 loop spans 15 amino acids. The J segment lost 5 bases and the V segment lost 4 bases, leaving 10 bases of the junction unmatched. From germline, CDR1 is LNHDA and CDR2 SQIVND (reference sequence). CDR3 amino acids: CASSSRGRGLTEAFF. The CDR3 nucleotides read TGTGCCAGTAGTAGCCGGGGGAGGGGGCTAACTGAAGCTTTCTTT.

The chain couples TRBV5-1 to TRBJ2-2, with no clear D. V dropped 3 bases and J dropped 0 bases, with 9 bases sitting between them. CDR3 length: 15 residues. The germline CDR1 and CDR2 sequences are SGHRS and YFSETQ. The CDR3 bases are TGCGCCAGCAGCTCTGAGATAGCGAACACCGGGGAGCTGTTTTTT. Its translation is CASSSEIANTGELFF.

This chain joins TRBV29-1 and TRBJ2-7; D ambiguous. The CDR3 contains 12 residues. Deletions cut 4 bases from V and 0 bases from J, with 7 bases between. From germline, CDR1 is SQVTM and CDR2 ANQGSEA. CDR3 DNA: TGCAGCGTTGTAGGAAGCTCCTACGAGCAGTACTTC. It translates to CSVVGSSYEQYF.

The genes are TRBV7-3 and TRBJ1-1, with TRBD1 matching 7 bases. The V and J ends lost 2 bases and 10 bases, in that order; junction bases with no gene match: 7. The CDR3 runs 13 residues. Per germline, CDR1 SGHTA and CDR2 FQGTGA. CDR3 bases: TGTGCCAGCAGCTTAGGTGATAGGGGGCGAGCTTTCTTT. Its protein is CASSLGDRGRAFF.

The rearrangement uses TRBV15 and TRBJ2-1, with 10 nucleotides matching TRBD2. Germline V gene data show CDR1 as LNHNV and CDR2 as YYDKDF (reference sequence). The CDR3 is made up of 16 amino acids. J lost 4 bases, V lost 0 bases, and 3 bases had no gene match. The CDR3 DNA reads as TGTGCCACCAGCAGAGATATGACTAGCGGGTACAATGAGCAGTTCTTC. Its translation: CATSRDMTSGYNEQFF.